Listed below are T cell receptor beta chains from one sample, sequenced in a study of shared clonotypes between healthy human individuals. This table comes from immunoSEQ multiplex PCR, and its TCRdb copy is limited to in-frame clones, with some not included. The repertoire holds around 1.1 million clones, with roughly 74% as singletons. Sample: memory CD4+ T cells from PBMCs. These receptors were taken from a man younger than 35 in good health. Some clones in this sample may be carry-over from other donors' samples. Each CDR3 is given with its conserved first and last residue. D genes are given only for firm matches. Clone sizes are given selectively: once, few, many, or a class where the clone is expanded.

j_call clone_size d_call v_call cdr3_nt cdr3_aa
TRBJ2-3 once TRBD2 TRBV18 TGTGCCAGCTCACCACCATCCCCAGCGGGAGTCGTAGATACGCAGTATTTT CASSPPSPAGVVDTQYF
TRBJ2-2 many TRBD1 TRBV29-1 TGCAGCGCCGGACAGGGGGCCAGAACCGGGGAGCTGTTTTTT CSAGQGARTGELFF
TRBJ2-5 once TRBD1 TRBV30 TGTGCCTGGGGGAACAGGGGAAGAGGGGAGACCCAGTACTTC CAWGNRGRGETQYF
TRBJ1-1 NA NA TRBV4-1 TGCGCCAGCAGCCTCCTTGTTCTTCTCGAGGCCGGAGCTTTCTTT CASSLLVLLEAGAFF
TRBJ1-2 NA TRBD1 TRBV28 TGTGCCAGCAGAGAATCTACAGGGGGCGCGGGGAATGGCTACACCTTC CASRESTGGAGNGYTF
TRBJ1-1 NA NA TRBV29-1 TGCAGCGCAGGACGTATGGGAGGGAACACTGAAGCTTTCTTT CSAGRMGGNTEAFF
TRBJ2-7 NA NA TRBV6-1 TGTGCCAGCAGTGAAGGACAGATTGGTGAACAGTACTTC CASSEGQIGEQYF
TRBJ1-3 NA NA TRBV6-6 TGTGCCAGCAGCCTTCCGGGAAACACCATATATTTT CASSLPGNTIYF
TRBJ2-5 NA TRBD1 TRBV27 TGTGCCAGCAGTTTTTCCAGGGGGACAGAGACCCAGTACTTC CASSFSRGTETQYF
TRBJ1-3 NA NA TRBV11-2 TGTGCCAGCAGCTTTCCTTCGAGCGGAAACACCATATATTTT CASSFPSSGNTIYF
TRBJ2-6 NA TRBD1 TRBV14 TGTGCCAGCAGCCCCATGGACAGGGCCTCTGGGGCCAACGTCCTGACTTTC CASSPMDRASGANVLTF
TRBJ2-2 NA TRBD1 TRBV4-3 TGCGCCAGCAGCCAGACAGAGGGACAGGGAAACACCGGGGAGCTGTTTTTT CASSQTEGQGNTGELFF
TRBJ2-4 NA NA TRBV6-6 TGTGCCACCCAGGGAGCCAGGGGATATACGGACATTCAGTACTTC CATQGARGYTDIQYF
TRBJ2-6 NA NA TRBV5-4 TGTGCCAGCAGCTTGGCTGGTACATATCTGGGTGCCAACGTCCTGACTTTC CASSLAGTYLGANVLTF
TRBJ2-7 few NA TRBV6-5 TGTGCCACCCTTGGGACCTTCTCCTACGAGCAGTACTTC CATLGTFSYEQYF
TRBJ2-1 NA NA TRBV5-1 TGCGCCAGCAGCTTGGGAGGACAGACATACAATGAGCAGTTCTTC CASSLGGQTYNEQFF
TRBJ2-2 NA NA TRBV14 TGTGCCAGCAGCCTAAGGAGGGCCGCCGGGGAGCTGTTTTTT CASSLRRAAGELFF
TRBJ2-3 NA NA TRBV2 TGTGCCAGCAGCTTAGTTGACCAAGAAAATCAGTATTTT CASSLVDQENQYF
TRBJ2-5 NA TRBD1 TRBV5-1 TGCGCCAGCAGCCCCGGACAGGGTCAAGAGACCCAGTACTTC CASSPGQGQETQYF
TRBJ2-3 NA NA TRBV7-7 TGTGCCAGCAGCTTACAAGGAGGAGATACGCAGTATTTT CASSLQGGDTQYF
TRBJ1-1 NA NA TRBV7-2 TGTGCCAGCAGACTCCAGGGTAACACTGAAGCTTTCTTT CASRLQGNTEAFF